The sample holds many counts of the clone carrying this T cell receptor (beta chain). This record comes from a study of blood T cells in healthy people across ages. For every donor, a draw yielded about 10 milliliters of peripheral blood. Isolation per sample recovered at least 7 million PBMCs. It was with a sample-barcoded 5' primer and a J-beta primer mix that a second PCR of about 6 to 12 cycles was run. From the 5' RACE reads, TCRdb called clonotypes with MiXCR, one entry per CDR3 protein. The table includes 1.5 million to 2 million distinct CDR3 sequences, about 50% detected once. The clonotype was recovered from a woman in her thirties or forties in good health. Material: blood.

The DNA for the CDR3 is TGCAGCGTTCCTCTGACAGGGGAACGAGAGGGAGAGACCCAGTACTTC. This translates into CSVPLTGEREGETQYF. V is TRBV29-1 and J is TRBJ2-5; 8 nucleotides agree with TRBD1. Per germline, CDR1 SQVTM and CDR2 ANQGSEA. CDR3 size: 16 residues. V shed 5 bases, J shed 4 bases, and the junction held 15 bases outside the gene matches.